The next 8 T cell receptor beta chains were all read from a single sample in a study of CD8 T cells in ankylosing spondylitis. One entry per CDR3 protein results from TCRdb running MiXCR on the 5' RACE reads. The data hold over 450,000 distinct CDR3 sequences, with about 13% observed a single time. Their specific antigens are unknown. General study results and limits: Blood of patients with ankylosing spondylitis appeared to be characterized by a TCR beta motif of several highly homologous variants.

The sequencing input was blood, either unsorted or a sorted T cell fraction (not recorded which). These receptors were collected from a male donor with ankylosing spondylitis.

This chain uses TRBV21-1 with TRBJ2-4; TRBD2 was called by the table and not checked on the DNA. TRBV21-1 counts as a pseudogene. This CDR3 contains 16 residues. DNA of the CDR3: TGTGCCAGCAACTGGACTAGCCTCTTAGGCAAAAACATTCAGTACTTC. Its translation is CASNWTSLLGKNIQYF.

The chain employs TRBV7-2 and TRBJ1-5; D gene uncertain. Germline V lookup: CDR1 SGHTA, CDR2 FQGNSA. Trimming took off 5 bases at V and 7 bases at J, with 15 bases between the two ends. The CDR3 extends over 14 amino acids. The CDR3 nucleotides are TGTGCCAGCAGCCCCGGTCAACCCACGCAGCCCCAGCATTTT. It translates to CASSPGQPTQPQHF.

A few counts support this clonotype. The chain uses TRBV9 and TRBJ2-3, with D tentatively TRBD2 (5 bases). Germline loops: CDR1 SGDLS, CDR2 YYNGEE. Trimming shortened V by 0 bases and J by 2 bases, and 10 bases separated the two germline ends. The CDR3 length is 15 residues. The CDR3 sequence is CASSVVSGITDTQYF. The CDR3 DNA is TGTGCCAGCAGCGTAGTCTCCGGGATCACAGATACGCAGTATTTT.

The sample holds a few counts of this clonotype. The rearrangement links TRBV12-3 or TRBV12-4 to TRBJ2-3, with D possibly being TRBD2 (7 bases). The CDR3 consists of 20 residues. V was clipped by 4 bases and J by 6 bases, with 32 bases between them. In DNA form, the CDR3 reads TGTGCCAGCAGTTCTAACCCCATGAACATGGAGGGGGGGCGTCTGGATACGCAGTATTTT. It specifies CASSSNPMNMEGGRLDTQYF.

This clonotype was detected only a few times. The CDR3 nucleotides are TGCGCCAGCAGCGCCACGCCGCGAGGGGAAAATTCACCCCTCCACTTT. Amino acid sequence: CASSATPRGENSPLHF. The chain couples TRBV5-1 to TRBJ1-6, with a possible D match to TRBD1 (5 bases). V was clipped by 4 bases and J by 7 bases, with 18 bases between them. Per germline, CDR1 SGHRS and CDR2 YFSETQ. CDR3 length equals 16 residues.

Ten or more counts support this clonotype. The V gene is TRBV5-5, the J gene TRBJ2-7; TRBD1 or TRBD2 may be the D gene (5 bases each). Germline V gene data show CDR1 as SGHKS and CDR2 as YYEKEE (reference sequence). The CDR3 consists of 14 residues. Deletions cut 2 bases from V and 4 bases from J, with 13 bases between. The CDR3 here is CASSLRDGSYEQYF. CDR3 in DNA: TGTGCCAGCAGCTTAAGGGACGGGTCTTACGAGCAGTACTTC.

This clonotype came up a few times. V usage is TRBV11-2 and J usage is TRBJ2-1; TRBD2 aligns across 10 bases. The germline CDR1 and CDR2 sequences are SGHAT and FQNNGV. The length of the CDR3 is 19 residues. J lost 4 bases, V lost 5 bases, and 17 bases had no gene match. CDR3 nucleotides: TGTGCCAGCAGCCCCGGGTGGCTAGCGGGAGTCAGAGATTACAATGAGCAGTTCTTC. Residues: CASSPGWLAGVRDYNEQFF.

Here the CDR3 reads CASSLFSGGSDEQFF. The CDR3 nucleotides read TGTGCCAGCAGCCTCTTTAGCGGGGGGTCGGATGAGCAGTTCTTC. V gene TRBV6-1 combines with J gene TRBJ2-1, with 10 bases identical to TRBD2. The CDR3 is made up of 15 amino acids. Germline V CDR1 and CDR2: MNHNS, SASEGT. Trimming cost V 6 bases and J 8 bases; bases outside gene matches: 10.